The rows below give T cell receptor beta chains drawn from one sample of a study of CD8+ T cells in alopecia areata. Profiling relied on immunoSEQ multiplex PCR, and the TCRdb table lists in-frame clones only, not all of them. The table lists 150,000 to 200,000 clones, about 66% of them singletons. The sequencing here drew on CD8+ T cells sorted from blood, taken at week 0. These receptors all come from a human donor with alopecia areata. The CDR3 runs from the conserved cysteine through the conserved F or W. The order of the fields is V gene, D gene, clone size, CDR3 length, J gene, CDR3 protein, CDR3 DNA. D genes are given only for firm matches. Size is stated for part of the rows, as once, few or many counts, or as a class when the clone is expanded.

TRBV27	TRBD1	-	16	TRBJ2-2	CASSSLDRGNTGELFF	TGTGCCAGCAGTTCTTTAGACAGGGGCAACACCGGGGAGCTGTTTTTT
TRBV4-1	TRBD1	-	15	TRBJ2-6	CASSQDEGQSRTLTF	TGCGCCAGCAGCCAAGATGAGGGACAGTCCCGTACCCTGACTTTC
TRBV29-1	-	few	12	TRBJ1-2	CSVGLSYYGYTF	TGCAGCGTTGGACTCTCCTACTATGGCTACACCTTC
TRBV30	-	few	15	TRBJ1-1	CAWNTPTGWGTEAFF	TGTGCCTGGAACACCCCCACAGGTTGGGGTACTGAAGCTTTCTTT
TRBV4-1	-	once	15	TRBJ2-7	CASSQEEGWGQVQYF	TGCGCCAGCAGCCAAGAGGAAGGATGGGGCCAAGTGCAGTACTTC
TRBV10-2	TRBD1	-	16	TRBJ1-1	CASRVGTGVGRTEAFF	TGCGCCAGCAGGGTAGGGACAGGGGTAGGTCGGACTGAAGCTTTCTTT
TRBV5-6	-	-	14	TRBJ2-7	CASSARTDDYEQYF	TGTGCCAGCAGCGCGCGGACTGACGACTACGAGCAGTACTTC
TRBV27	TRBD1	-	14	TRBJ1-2	CASSMLTGSYGYTF	TGTGCCAGCAGTATGCTGACAGGGTCCTATGGCTACACCTTC
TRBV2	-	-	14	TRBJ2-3	CASGGGAGPRTQYF	TGTGCCAGCGGGGGCGGGGCCGGCCCCCGTACGCAGTATTTT
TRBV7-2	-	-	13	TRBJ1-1	CASSFDRRSEAFF	TGTGCCAGCAGCTTCGACAGACGCTCTGAAGCTTTCTTT
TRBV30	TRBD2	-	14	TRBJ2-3	CACMLAGSTDTQYF	TGTGCCTGTATGCTAGCGGGGTCCACAGATACGCAGTATTTT
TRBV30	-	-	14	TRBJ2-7	CASRSGQTSDEQYF	TGTGCCTCCCGCTCGGGACAGACTAGCGACGAGCAGTACTTC
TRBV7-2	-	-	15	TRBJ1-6	CASSLNRQKYSPLHF	TGTGCCAGCAGCTTAAATCGACAGAAATATTCACCCCTCCACTTT
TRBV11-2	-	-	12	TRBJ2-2	CASSLITGELFF	TGTGCCAGCAGCTTAATCACCGGGGAGCTGTTTTTT
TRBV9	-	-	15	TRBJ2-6	CASRGLSSGANVLTF	TGTGCCAGCCGAGGACTGTCCTCTGGGGCCAACGTCCTGACTTTC
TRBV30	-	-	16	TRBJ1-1	CAWSVWRQARNTEAFF	TGTGCCTGGAGTGTATGGAGGCAGGCGAGGAACACTGAAGCTTTCTTT
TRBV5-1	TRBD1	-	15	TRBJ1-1	CASSPDRELHTEAFF	TGCGCCAGCAGCCCGGACAGGGAACTCCACACTGAAGCTTTCTTT
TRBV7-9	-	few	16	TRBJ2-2	CASSLAGGVNTGELFF	TGTGCCAGCAGCTTAGCGGGGGGAGTGAACACCGGGGAGCTGTTTTTT
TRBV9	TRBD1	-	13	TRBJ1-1	CASSGTGTGEAFF	TGTGCCAGCAGCGGGACCGGGACAGGTGAAGCTTTCTTT
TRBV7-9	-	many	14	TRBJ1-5	CASSGGGFGQPQHF	TGTGCCAGCAGCGGAGGGGGTTTCGGGCAGCCCCAGCATTTT
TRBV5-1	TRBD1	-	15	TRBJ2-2	CASSLGQGDTGELFF	TGCGCCAGCAGCTTGGGACAGGGGGACACCGGGGAGCTGTTTTTT
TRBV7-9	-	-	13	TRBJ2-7	CASHNELSYEQYF	TGTGCCAGCCATAACGAGCTTTCCTACGAGCAGTACTTC
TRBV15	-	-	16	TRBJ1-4	CATSSRFGATNEKLFF	TGTGCCACCAGCAGCCGGTTCGGTGCAACTAATGAAAAACTGTTTTTT
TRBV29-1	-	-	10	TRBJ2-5	CSGAEETQYF	TGCAGCGGGGCGGAAGAGACCCAGTACTTC
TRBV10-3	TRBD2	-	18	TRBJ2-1	CAISGGTSGGGTYNEQFF	TGTGCCATCAGCGGCGGGACTAGCGGGGGGGGCACCTACAATGAGCAGTTCTTC
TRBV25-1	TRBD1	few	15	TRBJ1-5	CASSAQGANNQPQHF	TGTGCCAGCAGTGCACAGGGGGCGAACAATCAGCCCCAGCATTTT
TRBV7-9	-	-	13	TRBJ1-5	CASSLADNQPQHF	TGTGCCAGCAGCTTAGCGGACAATCAGCCCCAGCATTTT
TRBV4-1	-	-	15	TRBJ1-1	CASSPVQGGNTEAFF	TGCGCCAGCAGCCCTGTTCAGGGAGGGAACACTGAAGCTTTCTTT
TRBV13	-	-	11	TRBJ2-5	CASSSEETQYF	TGTGCCAGCAGCTCCGAAGAGACCCAGTACTTC
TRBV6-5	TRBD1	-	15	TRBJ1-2	CASSYSDRGPVGYTF	TGTGCCAGCAGTTACTCTGACAGGGGGCCGGTTGGCTACACCTTC